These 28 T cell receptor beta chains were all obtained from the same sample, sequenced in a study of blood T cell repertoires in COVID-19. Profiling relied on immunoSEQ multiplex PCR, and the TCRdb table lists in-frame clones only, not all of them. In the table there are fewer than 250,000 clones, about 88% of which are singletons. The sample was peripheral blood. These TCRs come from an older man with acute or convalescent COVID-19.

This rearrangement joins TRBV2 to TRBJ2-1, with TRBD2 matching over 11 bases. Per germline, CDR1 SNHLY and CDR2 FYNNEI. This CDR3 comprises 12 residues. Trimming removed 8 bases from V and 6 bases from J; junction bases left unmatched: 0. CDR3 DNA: TGTGCCAGCGGGACTAGCGGCAATGAGCAGTTCTTC. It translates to CASGTSGNEQFF. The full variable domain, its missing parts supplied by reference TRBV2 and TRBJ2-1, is EPEVTQTPSHQVTQMGQEVILRCVPISNHLYFYWYRQILGQKVEFLVSFYNNEISEKSEIFDDQFSVERPDGSNFTLKIRSTKLEDSAMYFCASGTSGNEQFFGPGTRLTVL.

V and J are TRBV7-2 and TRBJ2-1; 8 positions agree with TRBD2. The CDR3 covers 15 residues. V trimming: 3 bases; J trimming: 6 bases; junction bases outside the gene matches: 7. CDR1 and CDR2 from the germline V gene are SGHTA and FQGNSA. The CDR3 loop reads CASSLSGSYGNEQFF. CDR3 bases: TGTGCCAGCAGCTTGAGCGGGAGCTATGGCAATGAGCAGTTCTTC.

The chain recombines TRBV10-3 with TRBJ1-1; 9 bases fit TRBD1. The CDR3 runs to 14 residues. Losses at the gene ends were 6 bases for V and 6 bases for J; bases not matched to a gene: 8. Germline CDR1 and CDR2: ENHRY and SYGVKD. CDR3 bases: TGTGCCATCAGCGACAGGGGGTATGCGTCTGAAGCTTTCTTT. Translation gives CAISDRGYASEAFF.

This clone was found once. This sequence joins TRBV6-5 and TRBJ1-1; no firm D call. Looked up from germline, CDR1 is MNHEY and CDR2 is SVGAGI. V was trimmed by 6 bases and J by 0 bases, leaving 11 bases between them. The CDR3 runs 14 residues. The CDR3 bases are TGTGCCAGCAGGGGAGGGTTAATGAACACTGAAGCTTTCTTT. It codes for CASRGGLMNTEAFF.

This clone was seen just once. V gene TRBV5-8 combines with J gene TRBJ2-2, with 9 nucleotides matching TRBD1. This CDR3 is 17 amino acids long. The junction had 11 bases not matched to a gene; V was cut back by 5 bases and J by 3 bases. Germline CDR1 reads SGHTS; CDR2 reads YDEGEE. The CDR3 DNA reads TGTGCCAGCAGGTCGGGACAGGGCAGCGGGGACACCGGGGAGCTGTTTTTT. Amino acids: CASRSGQGSGDTGELFF.

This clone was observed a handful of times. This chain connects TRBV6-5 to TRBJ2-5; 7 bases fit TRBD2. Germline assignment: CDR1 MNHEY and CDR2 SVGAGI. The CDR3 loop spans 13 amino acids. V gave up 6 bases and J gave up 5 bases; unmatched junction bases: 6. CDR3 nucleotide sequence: TGTGCCAGCAGGCCGGGGGGACTCGAGACCCAGTACTTC. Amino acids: CASRPGGLETQYF.

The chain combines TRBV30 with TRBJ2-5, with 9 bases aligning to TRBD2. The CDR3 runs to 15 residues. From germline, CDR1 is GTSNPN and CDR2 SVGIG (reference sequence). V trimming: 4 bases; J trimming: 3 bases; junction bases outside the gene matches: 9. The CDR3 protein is CAWTPLASGKETQYF. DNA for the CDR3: TGTGCCTGGACTCCCCTGGCTAGCGGGAAAGAGACCCAGTACTTC.

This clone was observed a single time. CDR3 in DNA: TGTGCCACCAGCAGAGCCCCTAGCGGGGGGACCGGGGAGCTGTTTTTT. Translation: CATSRAPSGGTGELFF. The chain carries TRBV15 and TRBJ2-2; 11 nucleotides align to TRBD2. V gave up 1 base and J gave up 5 bases; unmatched junction bases: 3. CDR3 size: 16 residues. Per the germline V gene, CDR1 is LNHNV and CDR2 is YYDKDF (reference sequence).

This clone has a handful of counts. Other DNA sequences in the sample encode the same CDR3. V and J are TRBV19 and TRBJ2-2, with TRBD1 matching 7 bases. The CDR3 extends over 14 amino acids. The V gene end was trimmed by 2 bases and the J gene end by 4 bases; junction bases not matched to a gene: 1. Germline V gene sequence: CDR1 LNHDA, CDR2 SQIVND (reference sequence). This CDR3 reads CASSITGVTGELFF. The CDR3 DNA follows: TGTGCCAGTAGTATAACAGGGGTCACCGGGGAGCTGTTTTTT.

CDR3 nucleotides: TGTGCCAGCAGCCCTGGCCCCTTTTCTGGCTACACCTTC. It encodes CASSPGPFSGYTF. J is TRBJ1-2 and V is TRBV14; D unclear. V was trimmed by 4 bases and J by 7 bases, leaving 13 bases between them. The germline V gene encodes CDR1 SGHDN and CDR2 FVKESK. This CDR3 is 13 amino acids long.

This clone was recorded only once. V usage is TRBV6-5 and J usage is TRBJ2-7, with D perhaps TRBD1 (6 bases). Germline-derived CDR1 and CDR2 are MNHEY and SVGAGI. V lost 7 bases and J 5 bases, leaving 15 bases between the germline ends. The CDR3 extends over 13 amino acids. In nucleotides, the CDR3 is TGTGCCAGCACAAGGACAGAGACGCACGAGCAGTACTTC. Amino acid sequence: CASTRTETHEQYF.

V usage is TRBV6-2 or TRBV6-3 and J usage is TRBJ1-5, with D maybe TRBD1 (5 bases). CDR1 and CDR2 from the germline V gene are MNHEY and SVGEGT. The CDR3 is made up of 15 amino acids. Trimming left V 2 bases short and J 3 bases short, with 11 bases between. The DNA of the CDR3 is TGTGCCAGCAGTTACAATCCAGGGAACAATCAGCCCCAGCATTTT. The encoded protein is CASSYNPGNNQPQHF.

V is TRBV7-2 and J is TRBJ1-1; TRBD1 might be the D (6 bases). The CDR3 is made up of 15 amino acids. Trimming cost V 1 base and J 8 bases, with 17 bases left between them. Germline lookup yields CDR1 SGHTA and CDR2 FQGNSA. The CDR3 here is CASSLGGVGQKEAFF. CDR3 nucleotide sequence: TGTGCCAGCAGCTTAGGAGGAGTAGGACAGAAGGAAGCTTTCTTT.

The CDR3 bases are TGCGCCAGCAGCTTGGTGGGGACAGGGTTCTCCTACGAGCAGTACTTC. Encoded protein: CASSLVGTGFSYEQYF. The chain combines TRBV5-1 with TRBJ2-7; the match to TRBD1 covers 9 bases. Trimming cost V 0 bases and J 0 bases; bases outside gene matches: 4. The CDR3 loop spans 16 amino acids. Germline V gives CDR1 SGHRS, CDR2 YFSETQ.

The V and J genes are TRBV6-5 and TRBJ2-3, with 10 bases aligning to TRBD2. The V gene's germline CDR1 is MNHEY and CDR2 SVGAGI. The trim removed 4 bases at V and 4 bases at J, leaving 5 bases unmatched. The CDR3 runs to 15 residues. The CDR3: CASSLAGGWADTQYF. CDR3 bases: TGTGCCAGCAGTTTAGCGGGAGGTTGGGCAGATACGCAGTATTTT.

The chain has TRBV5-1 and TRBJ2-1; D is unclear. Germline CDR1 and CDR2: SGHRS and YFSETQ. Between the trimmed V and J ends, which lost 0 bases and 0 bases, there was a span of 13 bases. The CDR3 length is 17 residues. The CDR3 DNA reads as TGCGCCAGCAGCTTGGGACTGCTCCTCAGCTCCTACAATGAGCAGTTCTTC. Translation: CASSLGLLLSSYNEQFF. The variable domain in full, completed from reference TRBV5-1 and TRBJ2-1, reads KAGVTQTPRYLIKTRGQQVTLSCSPISGHRSVSWYQQTPGQGLQFLFEYFSETQRNKGNFPGRFSGRQFSNSRSEMNVSTLELGDSALYLCASSLGLLLSSYNEQFFGPGTRLTVL.

The CDR3 loop is CSVEAGSLANEQYF. DNA for the CDR3: TGCAGCGTTGAGGCCGGGAGCCTAGCCAACGAGCAGTACTTC. This chain links TRBV29-1 with TRBJ2-7; perhaps TRBD2 as D (6 bases). The CDR3 sequence is 14 residues long. Germline loops: CDR1 SQVTM, CDR2 ANQGSEA. V dropped 3 bases and J dropped 5 bases, with 17 bases sitting between them.

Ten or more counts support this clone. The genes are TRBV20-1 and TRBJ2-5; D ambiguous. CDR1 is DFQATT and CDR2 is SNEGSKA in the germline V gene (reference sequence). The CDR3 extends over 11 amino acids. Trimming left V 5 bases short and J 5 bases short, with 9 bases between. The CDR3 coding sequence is TGCAGTGCTGGGTCACAGGAGACCCAGTACTTC. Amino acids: CSAGSQETQYF.

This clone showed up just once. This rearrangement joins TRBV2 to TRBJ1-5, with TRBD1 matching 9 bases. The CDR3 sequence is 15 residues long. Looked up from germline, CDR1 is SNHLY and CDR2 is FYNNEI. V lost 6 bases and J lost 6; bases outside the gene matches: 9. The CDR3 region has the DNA TGTGCCAGCAGCCCTGGACAGGGGTTAGGTCAGCCCCAGCATTTT. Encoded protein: CASSPGQGLGQPQHF.

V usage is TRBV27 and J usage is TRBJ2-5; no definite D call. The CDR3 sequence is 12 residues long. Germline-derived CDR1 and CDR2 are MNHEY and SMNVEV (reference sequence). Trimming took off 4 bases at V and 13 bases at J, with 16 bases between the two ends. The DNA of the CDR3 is TGTGCCAGCAGTTCCCAGAGACAACGTTGGTACTTC. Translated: CASSSQRQRWYF.

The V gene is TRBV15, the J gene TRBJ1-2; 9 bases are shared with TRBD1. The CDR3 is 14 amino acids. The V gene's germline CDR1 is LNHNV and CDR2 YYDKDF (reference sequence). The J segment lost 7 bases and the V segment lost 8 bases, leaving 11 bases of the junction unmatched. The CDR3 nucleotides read TGTGCCACCGGCTTGGGTGACAGGGGGGTTGGCTACACCTTC. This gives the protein CATGLGDRGVGYTF.

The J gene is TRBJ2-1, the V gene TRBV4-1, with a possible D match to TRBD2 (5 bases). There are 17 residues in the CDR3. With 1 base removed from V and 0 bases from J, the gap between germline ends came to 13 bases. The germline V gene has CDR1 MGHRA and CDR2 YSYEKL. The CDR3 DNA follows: TGCGCCAGCAGCCAAGGGCAAGCGGTTAGCTCCTACAATGAGCAGTTCTTC. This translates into CASSQGQAVSSYNEQFF.

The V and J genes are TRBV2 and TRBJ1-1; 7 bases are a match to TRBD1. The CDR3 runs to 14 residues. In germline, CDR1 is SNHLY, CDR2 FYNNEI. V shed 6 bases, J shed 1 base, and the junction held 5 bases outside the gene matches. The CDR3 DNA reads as TGTGCCAGCAGGCAACAGGGGAGGAACACTGAAGCTTTCTTT. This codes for CASRQQGRNTEAFF.

CDR3 residues: CASSQENRVPYEQYF. The CDR3 coding sequence is TGTGCCAGCAGCCAAGAGAATCGGGTTCCCTACGAGCAGTACTTC. J is TRBJ2-7 and V is TRBV4-2; unclear D gene. Between the trimmed V and J ends, which lost 0 bases and 2 bases, there was a span of 11 bases. Germline values: CDR1 LGHNA, CDR2 YNFKEQ. The CDR3 covers 15 residues.

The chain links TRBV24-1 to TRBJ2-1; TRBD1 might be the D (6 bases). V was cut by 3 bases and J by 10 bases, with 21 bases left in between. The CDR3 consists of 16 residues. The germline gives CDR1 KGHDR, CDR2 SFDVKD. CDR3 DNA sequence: TGTGCCACCAGTGATGGGCTTCCCCTAATACAGGGCGAGCAGTTCTTC. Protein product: CATSDGLPLIQGEQFF.

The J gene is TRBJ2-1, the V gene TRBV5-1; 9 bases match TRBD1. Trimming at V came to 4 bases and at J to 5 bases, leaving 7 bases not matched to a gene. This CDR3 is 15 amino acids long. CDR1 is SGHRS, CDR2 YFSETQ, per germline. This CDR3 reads CASSQGDRENNEQFF. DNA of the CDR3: TGCGCCAGCAGCCAAGGGGACAGGGAGAACAATGAGCAGTTCTTC. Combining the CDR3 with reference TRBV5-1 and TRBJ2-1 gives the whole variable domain KAGVTQTPRYLIKTRGQQVTLSCSPISGHRSVSWYQQTPGQGLQFLFEYFSETQRNKGNFPGRFSGRQFSNSRSEMNVSTLELGDSALYLCASSQGDRENNEQFFGPGTRLTVL.

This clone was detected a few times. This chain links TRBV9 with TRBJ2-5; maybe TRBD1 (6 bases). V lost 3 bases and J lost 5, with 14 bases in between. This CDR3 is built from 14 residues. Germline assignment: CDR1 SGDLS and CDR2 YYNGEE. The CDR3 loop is CASSASTGRETQYF. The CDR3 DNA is TGTGCCAGCAGCGCCTCGACAGGACGGGAGACCCAGTACTTC.

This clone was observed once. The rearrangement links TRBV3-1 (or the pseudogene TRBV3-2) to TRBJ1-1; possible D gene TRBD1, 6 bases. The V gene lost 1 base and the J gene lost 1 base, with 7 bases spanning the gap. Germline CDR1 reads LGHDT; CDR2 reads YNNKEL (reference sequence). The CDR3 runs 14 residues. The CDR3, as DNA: TGTGCCAGCAGCCAAGTCAGGGGGAACACTGAAGCTTTCTTT. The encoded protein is CASSQVRGNTEAFF.